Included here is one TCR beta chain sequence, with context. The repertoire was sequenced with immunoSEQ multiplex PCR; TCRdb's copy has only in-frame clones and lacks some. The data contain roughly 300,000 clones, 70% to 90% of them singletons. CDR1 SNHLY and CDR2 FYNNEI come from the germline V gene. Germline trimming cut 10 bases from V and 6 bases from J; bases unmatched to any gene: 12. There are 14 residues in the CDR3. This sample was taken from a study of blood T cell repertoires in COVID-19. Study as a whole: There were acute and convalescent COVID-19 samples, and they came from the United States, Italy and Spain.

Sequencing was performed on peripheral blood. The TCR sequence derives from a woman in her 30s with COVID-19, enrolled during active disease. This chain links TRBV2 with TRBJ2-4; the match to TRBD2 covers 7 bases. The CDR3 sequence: CATPRDSSGNIQYF. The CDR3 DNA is TGTGCCACCCCCAGGGATTCTAGCGGAAACATTCAGTACTTC.